Each of the 23 T cell receptor beta chains below was sequenced from the same sample in a study of cytomegalovirus exposure and HLA in healthy donors (dated by TCRdb to 2015 to 2018). The method was the immunoSEQ multiplex PCR assay. The multiplex PCR relied on a mix of 60 forward primers for TCR Vbeta segments and 13 reverse primers for TCR Jbeta segments. In TCRdb, the immuneACCESS table is reduced to in-frame sequences with V and J assigned. These tables do not hold every clone; where another copy was compared, an unresolved V gene accounts for under half, and the others remain unexplained. The sample records some 190,000 clones, 70% to 80% of which are singletons. The ten top clones hold 13% to 15% of the sample. The source material was PBMCs. These receptors were collected from a woman younger than 45 in good health and CMV-seropositive.

CDR3 sequence: CASRGADEQFF. The DNA of the CDR3 is TGTGCCAGCCGGGGGGCAGACGAGCAGTTCTTC. The V and J genes are TRBV6-5 and TRBJ2-1; weak D call: TRBD2 (7 bases). The V gene lost 8 bases and the J gene lost 10 bases, with 12 bases spanning the gap. Germline V lookup: CDR1 MNHEY, CDR2 SVGAGI. This CDR3 region has 11 residues.

V is TRBV7-2 and J is TRBJ2-5; TRBD2 matches 13 bases. Germline values: CDR1 SGHTA, CDR2 FQGNSA. Losses at the gene ends were 6 bases for V and 4 bases for J; bases not matched to a gene: 14. The CDR3 runs 18 residues. The CDR3 sequence is CASSRSGLAGYVGETQYF. The CDR3 region has the DNA TGTGCCAGCAGTCGCTCGGGACTAGCGGGATATGTGGGAGAGACCCAGTACTTC.

The rearrangement links TRBV15 to TRBJ1-4, with 7 bases aligning to TRBD1. Trimming at V came to 9 bases and at J to 0 bases, leaving 7 bases not matched to a gene. There are 15 residues in the CDR3. Per the germline V gene, CDR1 is LNHNV and CDR2 is YYDKDF (reference sequence). DNA for the CDR3: TGTGCCACTCGAGGGGACAGAGCAACTAATGAAAAACTGTTTTTT. Amino acid sequence: CATRGDRATNEKLFF.

The V and J genes are TRBV13 and TRBJ2-7; 7 bases fit TRBD2. CDR3 length: 14 amino acids. Germline values: CDR1 PRHDT, CDR2 FYEKMQ (reference sequence). V trimming: 5 bases; J trimming: 0 bases; junction bases outside the gene matches: 4. CDR3 protein: CASSLGLDSYEQYF. The CDR3 region has the DNA TGTGCCAGCAGCCTCGGACTAGACTCCTACGAGCAGTACTTC.

The V gene is TRBV5-4, the J gene TRBJ2-1; a possible D gene is TRBD2 (6 bases). V lost 4 bases and J 8 bases, leaving 19 bases between the germline ends. Germline V lookup: CDR1 SGHNT, CDR2 YYREEE (reference sequence). The CDR3 is 15 amino acids. Here the CDR3 DNA reads TGTGCCAGCAGCCCTGAGCGGGCCTTGGGGGATGAGCAGTTCTTC. It translates to CASSPERALGDEQFF.

The chain joins TRBV11-3 to TRBJ2-5; D uncertain. V was trimmed by 2 bases and J by 5 bases, leaving 9 bases between them. CDR3 length: 13 amino acids. The germline gives CDR1 SGHNT, CDR2 YENEEA. CDR3: CASSLSGLETQYF. The CDR3 coding sequence is TGTGCCAGCAGCTTAAGTGGGCTTGAGACCCAGTACTTC.

The gene calls are TRBV30 and TRBJ1-1; the D gene is possibly TRBD1 (6 bases). The CDR3 sequence is 14 residues long. Germline V lookup: CDR1 GTSNPN, CDR2 SVGIG (reference sequence). The V end was cut by 3 bases, the J end by 5 bases, with 16 bases between. Here the CDR3 reads CAWRGLQGGTEAFF. The CDR3 DNA reads TGTGCCTGGAGGGGGCTACAGGGTGGTACTGAAGCTTTCTTT.

This clone was recorded only once. This chain joins TRBV6-6 and TRBJ2-2; TRBD1 agrees at 8 bases. The CDR3 runs to 14 residues. V was clipped by 6 bases and J by 4 bases; unmatched bases: 4. CDR1 and CDR2 (germline): MNHNY, SVGAGI (reference sequence). The CDR3 sequence: CASRDRAGTGELFF. The CDR3 nucleotides read TGTGCCAGCAGGGACAGGGCGGGCACCGGGGAGCTGTTTTTT.

The V and J genes are TRBV27 and TRBJ1-2; D may be TRBD1 (6 bases). V was pared by 3 bases and J by 7 bases, with 18 bases between. CDR3 length equals 15 residues. Germline V CDR1 and CDR2: MNHEY, SMNVEV (reference sequence). The CDR3 sequence is CASSFSQGRESGYTF. The DNA of the CDR3 is TGTGCCAGCAGTTTCTCCCAGGGGCGAGAGAGTGGCTACACCTTC.

V usage is TRBV11-2 and J usage is TRBJ2-1; 8 positions agree with TRBD2. V lost 6 bases to trimming and J lost 6 bases; unmatched junction nucleotides: 10. The CDR3 spans 15 residues. Germline loops: CDR1 SGHAT, CDR2 FQNNGV. In DNA, the CDR3 is TGTGCCAGCAGAAAAACGACTAGCGTGACCAATGAGCAGTTCTTC. Translated: CASRKTTSVTNEQFF.

The chain carries TRBV5-1 and TRBJ2-2; 8 nucleotides align to TRBD2. CDR3 length: 16 residues. CDR1 and CDR2 (germline): SGHRS, YFSETQ. The V segment lost 4 bases and the J segment 8 bases; nucleotides outside the gene matches: 13. The CDR3 region is CASSPRIQRGMGELFF. Written as DNA, the CDR3 is TGCGCCAGCAGCCCGCGGATACAGCGGGGGATGGGGGAGCTGTTTTTT. Filled out from reference TRBV5-1 and TRBJ2-2, the complete variable domain reads KAGVTQTPRYLIKTRGQQVTLSCSPISGHRSVSWYQQTPGQGLQFLFEYFSETQRNKGNFPGRFSGRQFSNSRSEMNVSTLELGDSALYLCASSPRIQRGMGELFFGEGSRLTVL.

The chain is built from TRBV7-2 and TRBJ1-2, with a tentative D call TRBD1 (5 bases). Deletions cut 3 bases from V and 6 bases from J, with 11 bases between. There are 13 residues in the CDR3. CDR1 and CDR2 from the germline V gene are SGHTA and FQGNSA. CDR3 in DNA: TGTGCCAGCAGCTTGACCCGGGGGGATGGCTACACCTTC. This codes for CASSLTRGDGYTF.

This clone turned up a few times. This chain joins TRBV30 and TRBJ1-1; 9 bases are shared with TRBD1. The CDR3 consists of 14 residues. Germline V gene sequence: CDR1 GTSNPN, CDR2 SVGIG (reference sequence). V lost 2 bases, J lost 6 bases, and 7 bases stayed unmatched. Written as DNA, the CDR3 is TGTGCCTGGAGTAAGGACAGGGGAAACCCTGAAGCTTTCTTT. It specifies CAWSKDRGNPEAFF.

This chain joins TRBV4-1 and TRBJ2-3; 9 bases agree with TRBD1. The J segment lost 7 bases and the V segment lost 1 base, leaving 21 bases of the junction unmatched. Germline values: CDR1 MGHRA, CDR2 YSYEKL. There are 20 residues in the CDR3. CDR3 sequence reads: CASSQVIGQGPRGVGHTQYF. CDR3 DNA: TGCGCCAGCAGCCAAGTTATTGGACAGGGGCCTCGAGGGGTGGGGCATACGCAGTATTTT.

The V call is TRBV11-1, the J call TRBJ2-7; D not certain. From germline, CDR1 is SGHAT and CDR2 FQDESV (reference sequence). The CDR3 has 14 residues. The germline V and J ends were trimmed by 2 bases and 6 bases, with 14 bases remaining between them. CDR3 sequence (DNA): TGTGCCAGCAGCTTATCCGGGTTCTTGGGCGAGCAGTACTTC. It codes for CASSLSGFLGEQYF. Drawing the rest from reference TRBV11-1 and TRBJ2-7, the complete variable domain is EAEVAQSPRYKITEKSQAVAFWCDPISGHATLYWYRQILGQGPELLVQFQDESVVDDSQLPKDRFSAERLKGVDSTLKIQPAELGDSAMYLCASSLSGFLGEQYFGPGTRLTVT.

The chain couples TRBV28 to TRBJ1-2; 7 bases are shared with TRBD1. V gave up 2 bases and J gave up 7 bases; unmatched junction bases: 10. This CDR3 contains 15 residues. CDR1 and CDR2 from the germline V gene are MDHEN and SYDVKM. CDR3 region: CASSLQGERPCGYTF. CDR3 nucleotide sequence: TGTGCCAGCAGTTTACAGGGGGAACGGCCATGTGGCTACACCTTC.

This clone has just one count. CDR3 nucleotide sequence: TGTGCCAGCAGTTACTCGATGATGGGAGGGGATGGCTACACCTTC. The encoded protein is CASSYSMMGGDGYTF. The chain employs TRBV6-5 and TRBJ1-2; D perhaps matches TRBD1 (5 bases). CDR1 is MNHEY, CDR2 SVGAGI, per germline. With 0 bases removed from V and 6 bases from J, the gap between germline ends came to 14 bases. The CDR3 runs to 15 residues.

CDR3 in DNA: TGTGCCAGCAGCTTCGACATGGGCTACGAGCAGTACTTC. It specifies CASSFDMGYEQYF. The rearrangement joins TRBV5-5 to TRBJ2-7; D ambiguous. V was cut by 2 bases and J by 3 bases, with 9 bases left in between. Per the germline V gene, CDR1 is SGHKS and CDR2 is YYEKEE (reference sequence). The CDR3 loop spans 13 amino acids.

The genes are TRBV6-5 and TRBJ1-5, with 7 bases matching TRBD1. Germline CDR1 reads MNHEY; CDR2 reads SVGAGI. The V gene end was trimmed by 5 bases and the J gene end by 7 bases; junction bases not matched to a gene: 11. The CDR3 contains 15 residues. The CDR3 protein is CASSKTGRGEQPQHF. The CDR3 DNA reads as TGTGCCAGCAGTAAGACCGGCAGGGGGGAGCAGCCCCAGCATTTT.

This chain connects TRBV5-4 to TRBJ2-2, with D uncertain. The CDR3 totals 14 residues. Germline lookup yields CDR1 SGHNT and CDR2 YYREEE (reference sequence). V was pared by 1 base and J by 1 base, with 5 bases between. The CDR3 coding sequence is TGTGCCAGCAGCTTGCAACTGAACACCGGGGAGCTGTTTTTT. Its translation is CASSLQLNTGELFF.

In regard to this clone: The junction departs from germline at one end; a sequencing error may be responsible. This chain links TRBV10-3 with TRBJ1-1, with D unclear. The germline V gene encodes CDR1 ENHRY and CDR2 SYGVKD. The CDR3 runs 12 residues. This CDR3 reads CASSYGGTEAFF. The CDR3 nucleotides read TGTGCCAGCAGTTATGGAGGCACTGAAGCTTTCTTT.

V and J are TRBV4-2 and TRBJ2-7; D might be TRBD1 (5 bases). From germline, CDR1 is LGHNA and CDR2 YNFKEQ. This CDR3 spans 16 amino acids. V was clipped by 8 bases and J by 0 bases, with 20 bases between them. This CDR3 is CASSDIRQASSYEQYF. The CDR3 DNA is TGTGCCAGCTCGGACATTCGCCAAGCTAGCTCCTACGAGCAGTACTTC.

The chain carries TRBV2 and TRBJ2-3; 11 bases align to TRBD1. The germline V gene encodes CDR1 SNHLY and CDR2 FYNNEI. Trimming cost V 5 bases and J 6 bases; bases outside gene matches: 7. The CDR3 has 15 amino acids. CDR3 region: CASSPRTGGFDTQYF. CDR3 bases: TGTGCCAGCAGTCCTCGGACAGGGGGCTTTGATACGCAGTATTTT.